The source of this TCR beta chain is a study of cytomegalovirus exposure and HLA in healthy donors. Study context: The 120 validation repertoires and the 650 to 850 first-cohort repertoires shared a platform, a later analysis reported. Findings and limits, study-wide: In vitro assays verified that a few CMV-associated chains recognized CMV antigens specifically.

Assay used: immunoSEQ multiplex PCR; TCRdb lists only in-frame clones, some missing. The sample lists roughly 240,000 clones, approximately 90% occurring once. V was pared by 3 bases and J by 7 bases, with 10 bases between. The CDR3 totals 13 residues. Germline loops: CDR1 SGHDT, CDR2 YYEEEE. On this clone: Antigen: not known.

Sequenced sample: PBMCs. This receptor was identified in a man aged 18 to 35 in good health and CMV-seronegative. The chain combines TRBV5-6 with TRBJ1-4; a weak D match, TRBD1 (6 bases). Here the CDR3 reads CASSSDSPEKLFF. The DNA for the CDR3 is TGTGCCAGCAGCTCGGACAGCCCTGAAAAACTGTTTTTT.